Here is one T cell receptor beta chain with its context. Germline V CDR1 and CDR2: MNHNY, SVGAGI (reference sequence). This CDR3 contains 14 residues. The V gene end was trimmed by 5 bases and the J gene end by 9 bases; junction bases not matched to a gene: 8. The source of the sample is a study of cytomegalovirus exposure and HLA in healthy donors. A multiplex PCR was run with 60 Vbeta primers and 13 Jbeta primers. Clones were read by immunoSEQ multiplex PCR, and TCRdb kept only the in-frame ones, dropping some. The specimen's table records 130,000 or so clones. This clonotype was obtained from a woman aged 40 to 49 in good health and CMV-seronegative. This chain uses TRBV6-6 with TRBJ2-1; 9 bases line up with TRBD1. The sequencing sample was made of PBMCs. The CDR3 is CASSVQGAWGEQFF. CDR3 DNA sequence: TGTGCCAGCAGTGTACAGGGGGCCTGGGGTGAGCAGTTCTTC.